These T cell receptor beta chains were read from a single sample in a study of cytomegalovirus exposure and HLA in healthy donors. The protocol was immunoSEQ multiplex PCR, while the TCRdb copy is restricted to in-frame clones and leaves out a portion. The profile shows about 88,000 clones, approximately 96% of them singletons. What was sequenced was PBMCs. These receptors came from a man in his late teens or twenties in good health and CMV-seronegative. Both conserved end residues are trimmed from each CDR3. Each record gives: V gene, CDR3 protein.

TRBV11-3	ASSFPSTGELF
TRBV28	ASITTGDTDTQY
TRBV27	ASSPFGGASTDTQY
TRBV6-4	ASSDSPGQGQETQY
TRBV19	ASSFSGKGTYEQY
TRBV9	ASSARGPADTVAAGYLSDTQY
TRBV29-1	SVDFDRNTGELF
TRBV5-4	ASSSQSGTGSYGYT
TRBV14	ASSHQGFAKNIQY
TRBV5-1	ASSLGILAGENEQF